The 15 T cell receptor beta chains in this list originate from one sample, sequenced in a study of liver allograft versus peripheral blood T cells. Study at large: Recipients' peripheral blood T cell receptor repertoires were compared with those in transplanted livers.

TCRdb passed the reads through MiXCR, listing each CDR3 protein once. The table lists under 2,000 distinct CDR3 sequences, 16% of them singletons. These receptors were taken from a human patient who had a liver transplant. Some T cells may be transferred from the graft donor.

This clonotype is large within its sample. The chain combines TRBV7-2 with TRBJ1-5; TRBD1 matches 7 bases. Germline values: CDR1 SGHTA, CDR2 FQGNSA. The CDR3 spans 14 residues. The J segment lost 6 bases and the V segment lost 4 bases, leaving 6 bases of the junction unmatched. The CDR3 here is CASSSTGLGQPQHF. CDR3 nucleotide sequence: TGTGCCAGCAGCTCGACAGGGTTGGGTCAGCCCCAGCATTTT.

Judged by abundance, this clonotype is large. This chain uses TRBV20-1 with TRBJ1-5, with a tentative D call TRBD1 (6 bases). Per germline, CDR1 DFQATT and CDR2 SNEGSKA (reference sequence). The V and J ends lost 4 bases and 3 bases respectively, with 10 bases between them. The CDR3 totals 13 residues. CDR3 sequence (DNA): TGCAGTGCTAATCGGGGGCTCAATCAGCCCCAGCATTTT. This sequence encodes CSANRGLNQPQHF.

This clonotype rates as medium-sized (0.01 to 0.1%). The rearrangement links TRBV5-4 to TRBJ2-1, with 12 bases that match TRBD1. CDR3 length: 14 residues. CDR1 and CDR2 (germline): SGHNT, YYREEE (reference sequence). V shed 4 bases and J 8 bases; nucleotides not matched to a gene: 4. The CDR3 DNA is TGTGCCAGCAGCACGGGACAGGGGGCCCATGAGCAGTTCTTC. This gives the protein CASSTGQGAHEQFF.

This clonotype is deemed large (0.1 to 1%). Written as DNA, the CDR3 is TGTGCCAGCAGCGTAGGCCAGAGCTCTGGGGCCAACGTCCTGACTTTC. This encodes CASSVGQSSGANVLTF. The chain uses TRBV9 and TRBJ2-6; D ambiguous. Germline V gives CDR1 SGDLS, CDR2 YYNGEE. Trimming removed 0 bases from V and 0 bases from J, with 7 bases in between. This CDR3 comprises 16 residues.

The chain has TRBV28 and TRBJ1-5; D not certain. The CDR3 length is 14 residues. Germline CDR1 MDHEN, CDR2 SYDVKM. V dropped 5 bases and J dropped 7 bases, with 15 bases sitting between them. CDR3 sequence (DNA): TGTGCCAGCAGTCGGCTGCTCAAAGGGCAGCCCCAGCATTTT. This gives the protein CASSRLLKGQPQHF.

This clonotype is deemed medium-sized. The J gene is TRBJ2-4, the V gene TRBV7-2; the match to TRBD1 covers 8 bases. Germline CDR1 and CDR2: SGHTA and FQGNSA. J was trimmed by 6 bases and V by 5 bases; bases with no gene match: 12. The CDR3 spans 16 residues. The CDR3 nucleotides read TGTGCCAGCAGCCCCAACCCCAGGGGGCGCGGAAACATTCAGTACTTC. Amino acids: CASSPNPRGRGNIQYF. Complete variable domain (other parts from reference TRBV7-2 and TRBJ2-4): GAGVSQSPSNKVTEKGKDVELRCDPISGHTALYWYRQSLGQGLEFLIYFQGNSAPDKSGLPSDRFSAERTGGSVSTLTIQRTQQEDSAVYLCASSPNPRGRGNIQYFGAGTRLSVL.

The chain joins TRBV29-1 to TRBJ1-1; maybe TRBD1 (6 bases). Trimming removed 5 bases at V and 3 bases at J, with 13 bases between. The germline gives CDR1 SQVTM, CDR2 ANQGSEA. The CDR3 loop spans 13 amino acids. CDR3 DNA: TGCAGCGTTAAGCGACAGGCAGACACTGAAGCTTTCTTT. This codes for CSVKRQADTEAFF.

This clonotype has more than one count but fewer than ten. This chain uses TRBV18 with TRBJ2-7; D is ambiguous. The germline gives CDR1 KGHSH, CDR2 LQKENI. The CDR3 sequence is 13 residues long. Trimming shortened V by 2 bases and J by 3 bases, and 8 bases separated the two germline ends. The CDR3 DNA is TGTGCCAGCTCACCAGGGCAGGTCTACGAGCAGTACTTC. Encoded protein: CASSPGQVYEQYF.

The rearrangement uses TRBV6-1 and TRBJ2-1; D tentatively reads TRBD1 or TRBD2 (6 bases each). CDR1 and CDR2 (germline): MNHNS, SASEGT. CDR3 length: 12 residues. Trimming shortened V by 5 bases and J by 12 bases, and 14 bases separated the two germline ends. The CDR3 DNA sequence: TGTGCCAGCAGTAAGTCAGGGGAGGCGCAGTTCTTC. The encoded protein is CASSKSGEAQFF.

This clonotype is labeled as large (0.1 to 1%). V and J are TRBV7-2 and TRBJ2-2; the D is unclear. V lost 3 bases and J 6 bases, leaving 8 bases between the germline ends. The CDR3 extends over 13 amino acids. Germline V lookup: CDR1 SGHTA, CDR2 FQGNSA. CDR3 region: CASSFSEAGELFF. In DNA form, the CDR3 reads TGTGCCAGCAGCTTCAGTGAGGCCGGGGAGCTGTTTTTT.

This clonotype is large (0.1 to 1%) by share. The chain uses TRBV7-2 and TRBJ2-7, with 9 bases fitting TRBD1. The CDR3 has 17 residues. J was trimmed by 1 base and V by 1 base; bases with no gene match: 8. Germline CDR1 is SGHTA and CDR2 is FQGNSA. Here the CDR3 reads CASSLVGQGFRSYEQYF. The CDR3 DNA reads as TGTGCCAGCAGCTTAGTGGGACAGGGCTTTAGATCCTACGAGCAGTACTTC.

This clonotype is large in the sample. V usage is TRBV7-2 and J usage is TRBJ1-5, with TRBD1 as a possible D gene (6 bases). The germline CDR1 and CDR2 sequences are SGHTA and FQGNSA. The CDR3 spans 15 residues. Trimming removed 3 bases at V and 4 bases at J, with 13 bases between. In DNA, the CDR3 is TGTGCCAGCAGCTTGGGGACACGTGAGAATCAGCCCCAGCATTTT. It encodes CASSLGTRENQPQHF.

The chain joins TRBV20-1 to TRBJ2-5, with D perhaps being TRBD1 or TRBD2 (5 bases each). Germline V gene data show CDR1 as DFQATT and CDR2 as SNEGSKA (reference sequence). CDR3 length: 15 amino acids. V was cut by 3 bases and J by 4 bases, with 18 bases left in between. The CDR3 DNA sequence: TGCAGTGCTAGCCGGGACCGCCCAGAGAGAGAGACCCAGTACTTC. It yields the protein CSASRDRPERETQYF.

This clonotype is termed medium-sized. This sequence joins TRBV7-9 and TRBJ2-7; no reliable D call. The CDR3 runs to 14 residues. Germline V gives CDR1 SEHNR, CDR2 FQNEAQ (reference sequence). V lost 3 bases to trimming and J lost 2 bases, with 11 bases between them. CDR3 in DNA: TGTGCCAGCAGCTTCTCGGAAGGAGCCTACGAGCAGTACTTC. Translation gives CASSFSEGAYEQYF. The entire variable domain, with the rest obtained from reference TRBV7-9 and TRBJ2-7, is as follows: DTGVSQNPRHKITKRGQNVTFRCDPISEHNRLYWYRQTLGQGPEFLTYFQNEAQLEKSRLLSDRFSAERPKGSFSTLEIQRTEQGDSAMYLCASSFSEGAYEQYFGPGTRLTVT.

The rearrangement uses TRBV5-6 and TRBJ2-7, with D uncertain. The germline gives CDR1 SGHDT, CDR2 YYEEEE. Trimming took 1 base from V and 2 from J, leaving 4 bases between them. This CDR3 spans 12 amino acids. CDR3 loop: CASSLPAYEQYF. The CDR3 DNA reads TGTGCCAGCAGCTTGCCAGCCTACGAGCAGTACTTC.